These T cell receptor beta chains were read from a single sample in a study of identical twins. TCRdb re-called the 5' RACE reads through MiXCR, storing one row per CDR3 protein. The table lists some 1,600,000 distinct CDR3 sequences, about 32% of them singletons. Sequencing was performed on cord blood. These receptors originate from a newborn girl in good health. CDR3s include the opening cysteine and the closing phenylalanine or tryptophan. The D gene is left open where the match is weak. The listing skips clone size in some rows; elsewhere it reads once, few, many or a size class.

few	-	TRBV29-1	TRBJ2-7	TGCAGCGTTGAAGAGGGAAGTACCTACGAGCAGTACTTC	CSVEEGSTYEQYF
-	-	TRBV2	TRBJ2-5	TGTGCCAGCAGTGAAGCAGCCACGGGAGAGACCCAGTACTTC	CASSEAATGETQYF
few	-	TRBV29-1	TRBJ1-1	TGCAGCGTTGACGGGGCGAGGGGCACTGAAGCTTTCTTT	CSVDGARGTEAFF
few	TRBD2	TRBV7-6	TRBJ2-3	TGTGCCAGCAGCAAAGGCGGGGGGAGCACAGATACGCAGTATTTT	CASSKGGGSTDTQYF
-	-	TRBV20-1	TRBJ2-7	TGCAGTGCTAGTTATGGGACCGAGCAGTACTTC	CSASYGTEQYF
few	TRBD1	TRBV5-1	TRBJ1-1	TGCGCCAGCAGCCTGGGACAGGGCCGGGATGAAGCTTTCTTT	CASSLGQGRDEAFF
-	-	TRBV20-1	TRBJ2-3	TGCAGTGCCCACCAGAACGGTCGGCGGTTCACAGATACGCAGTATTTT	CSAHQNGRRFTDTQYF
-	TRBD1	TRBV7-2	TRBJ1-2	TGTGCCAGCAGCTTCGAACCAGGGGGGCTCTATGGCTACACCTTC	CASSFEPGGLYGYTF
few	-	TRBV3-1	TRBJ2-3	TGTGCCAGCAGCCAAGGGGGCATAATTATAGATACGCAGTATTTT	CASSQGGIIIDTQYF
-	-	TRBV30	TRBJ1-4	TGTGCCTGGAATCCCGCTCACAGGGTCGGAAATGAAAAACTGTTTTTT	CAWNPAHRVGNEKLFF
-	-	TRBV11-2	TRBJ1-2	TGTGCCAGCAGCTTAGGTCGGCAGGCAACTAACTATGGCTACACCTTC	CASSLGRQATNYGYTF
few	TRBD1	TRBV4-1	TRBJ1-1	TGCGCCAGCAGCCAGCTACAGACAGGGGGCTCTGAAGCTTTCTTT	CASSQLQTGGSEAFF
few	TRBD1	TRBV20-1	TRBJ1-6	TGCAGTGCTAGAGACCACAGGGGGCGCTTTTCACCCCTCCACTTT	CSARDHRGRFSPLHF
-	-	TRBV5-1	TRBJ2-1	TGCGCCAGCAGCCCGTTGACAGAGACCATGGTCGAGACCCAGTTCTTC	CASSPLTETMVETQFF
few	TRBD1	TRBV28	TRBJ2-1	TGTGCCAGCAGTGGGACAGGGGCGTCGGGTCAGTTCTTC	CASSGTGASGQFF
-	-	TRBV2	TRBJ1-4	TGTGCCAGCACCGAGCTACCAACTAATGAAAAACTGTTTTTT	CASTELPTNEKLFF
-	-	TRBV27	TRBJ2-7	TGTGCCAGCCAAAATCGGTACTACGAGCAGTACTTC	CASQNRYYEQYF
-	TRBD2	TRBV29-1	TRBJ2-7	TGCAGCGCAGTACTTAGCGGGGCCGTCTACGAGCAGTACTTC	CSAVLSGAVYEQYF
-	-	TRBV29-1	TRBJ1-2	TGCAGCGTTGGTTCGGGGCCGGGGGGCTACACCTTC	CSVGSGPGGYTF
-	TRBD2	TRBV4-2	TRBJ2-3	TGTGCCAGCAGCCATGCCACCGGGACTAGCGGGGGGGCCCCCACAGATACGCAGTATTTT	CASSHATGTSGGAPTDTQYF
few	TRBD2	TRBV28	TRBJ2-7	TGTGCCAGCAGTTTTTGGACTAGATTTAAGTACGAGCAGTACTTC	CASSFWTRFKYEQYF
-	TRBD2	TRBV29-1	TRBJ2-7	TGCAGCGTTTTAAAGCGGGAGGTACGGACTAGCAACGAGCAGTACTTC	CSVLKREVRTSNEQYF
-	TRBD2	TRBV18	TRBJ2-3	TGCGCCAGCTCACCACCGGGCCTAGCGGGGTCTAGCACAGATACGCAGTATTTT	CASSPPGLAGSSTDTQYF
-	TRBD2	TRBV7-6	TRBJ2-3	TGTGCCAGCAGTCTCCTAGCGGGAGGGAGGGCAGATACGCAGTATTTT	CASSLLAGGRADTQYF
-	TRBD1	TRBV19	TRBJ2-7	TGTGCCAGTAGTACCCGGGACAGGGTCGACGAGCAGTACTTC	CASSTRDRVDEQYF
-	-	TRBV2	TRBJ2-7	TGTGCCAGCAGTGTAGGCGATGGTTTGAAAGAGCAGTACTTC	CASSVGDGLKEQYF
-	TRBD2	TRBV7-2	TRBJ2-7	TGTGCCAGCAGCCGTCGGACTAGTACCTACGAGCAGTACTTC	CASSRRTSTYEQYF
-	-	TRBV12-3/TRBV12-4	TRBJ2-3	TGTGCCAGCACCCTGGTTAGGAGAGATACGCAGTATTTT	CASTLVRRDTQYF
-	-	TRBV6-2/TRBV6-3	TRBJ1-5	TGTGCCAGCAAGAAACAGGATCAGCCCCAGCATTTT	CASKKQDQPQHF
-	-	TRBV12-5	TRBJ2-1	TGTGCTAGTGGTTTGGAGTCCTACAGTGGGCAGTTCTTC	CASGLESYSGQFF
-	-	TRBV5-1	TRBJ2-7	TGCGCCAGCAACTTGGGTCATCCCAATGCCCACGAGCAGTACTTC	CASNLGHPNAHEQYF
few	TRBD2	TRBV12-3/TRBV12-4	TRBJ2-1	TGTGCCAGCAGTCCCTTTAGCGGGAGGGCCCATGAGCAGTTCTTC	CASSPFSGRAHEQFF
-	-	TRBV15	TRBJ2-7	TGTGCCACCAGCAGGTGGGGACCCTCCTACGAGCAGTACTTC	CATSRWGPSYEQYF
-	-	TRBV25-1	TRBJ2-5	TGTGCCAGCAGTGGAGGGATACGGATCTACGAGCAGTCCTTC	CASSGGIRIYEQSF
few	TRBD2	TRBV15	TRBJ2-7	TGTGCCACCAAGACTAGCGGGAGTAGGGAGCAGTACTTC	CATKTSGSREQYF
few	-	TRBV3-1	TRBJ1-1	TGTGCCAGCAGCCGCGAGGGCAACACTGAAGCTTTCTTT	CASSREGNTEAFF
few	TRBD1	TRBV20-1	TRBJ2-7	TGCAGTGCTACGACAGGGCAATACGAGCAGTACTTC	CSATTGQYEQYF